A single sample is the source of the 12 T cell receptor beta chains below, sequenced in a study of graft-versus-host responses after intestinal transplantation. Only in-frame clones appear in the TCRdb table, and some are missing; sequencing was by immunoSEQ multiplex PCR. The sample contains 37,000 or so clones, around 90% of which appear only once. Intraepithelial and lamina propria lymphocytes were freed from processed graft tissue. Sequencing was performed on ileum tissue, taken 200 to 210 days after intestinal transplant. Receptors were obtained from a human patient who received an intestinal transplant, so some T cells may come from the graft donor.

The chain couples TRBV6-5 to TRBJ2-7, with TRBD1 identical over 9 bases. The CDR3 contains 13 residues. CDR1 is MNHEY, CDR2 SVGAGI, per germline. J was trimmed by 4 bases and V by 6 bases; bases with no gene match: 4. This CDR3 is CASSPGTGYEQYF. CDR3 nucleotide sequence: TGTGCCAGCAGCCCCGGGACAGGGTACGAGCAGTACTTC.

This chain uses TRBV6-1 with TRBJ1-6; D is undetermined. Germline V gives CDR1 MNHNS, CDR2 SASEGT. The ends were cut back, 3 bases at V and 8 bases at J, with 17 bases in the middle. This CDR3 spans 16 amino acids. The CDR3 loop reads CASSDSRRSADSPLHF. CDR3 DNA: TGTGCCAGCAGTGATTCGAGGAGGAGCGCGGATTCACCCCTCCACTTT.

The chain joins TRBV9 to TRBJ2-7; the D is unclear. Trimming took 4 bases from V and 1 from J, leaving 9 bases between them. Germline V CDR1 and CDR2: SGDLS, YYNGEE. This CDR3 has 13 amino acids. The CDR3 region is CASSSTPSYEQYF. CDR3 nucleotides: TGTGCCAGCAGCTCGACTCCGTCCTACGAGCAGTACTTC.

V usage is TRBV11-2 and J usage is TRBJ2-7, with 8 nucleotides matching TRBD2. Germline lookup yields CDR1 SGHAT and CDR2 FQNNGV. After removal of 2 bases from V and 7 bases from J, the junction contained 7 bases not matched to a gene. This CDR3 has 14 residues. This CDR3 is CASSLTRGAWEQYF. DNA for the CDR3: TGTGCCAGCAGCTTAACGCGGGGGGCGTGGGAGCAGTACTTC.

The chain uses TRBV5-1 and TRBJ1-2; a weak D match, TRBD1 (6 bases). The CDR3 has 14 amino acids. The germline V gene encodes CDR1 SGHRS and CDR2 YFSETQ. V was pared by 3 bases and J by 6 bases, with 15 bases between. The CDR3 bases are TGCGCCAGCAGCTGGAGCGGGGGGCCGGATGGCTACACCTTC. This sequence encodes CASSWSGGPDGYTF.

V usage is TRBV5-4 and J usage is TRBJ2-5; no firm D call. Trimming took off 3 bases at V and 5 bases at J, with 14 bases between the two ends. The germline V gene encodes CDR1 SGHNT and CDR2 YYREEE (reference sequence). The CDR3 contains 14 residues. CDR3 nucleotides: TGTGCCAGCAGCTCCATTTTGTCAAAGGAGACCCAGTACTTC. Amino acid sequence: CASSSILSKETQYF.

The rearrangement links TRBV30 to TRBJ1-2; D might be TRBD1 (6 bases). CDR3 size: 13 residues. In germline, CDR1 is GTSNPN, CDR2 SVGIG (reference sequence). Trimming took off 2 bases at V and 6 bases at J, with 13 bases between the two ends. The CDR3 bases are TGTGCCTGGAGTATCGGGGGCCGGGATGGCTACACCTTC. Translated: CAWSIGGRDGYTF.

This rearrangement joins TRBV27 to TRBJ2-7, with D unclear. The CDR3 loop spans 13 amino acids. Germline CDR1 and CDR2: MNHEY and SMNVEV (reference sequence). Trimming stripped 0 bases from V and 4 bases from J, with 7 bases between. CDR3 DNA sequence: TGTGCCAGCAGTTTATCGCGACCATACGAGCAGTACTTC. It translates to CASSLSRPYEQYF.

This chain uses TRBV6-5 with TRBJ2-1; D unresolved. V was trimmed by 6 bases and J by 6 bases, leaving 15 bases between them. Per germline, CDR1 MNHEY and CDR2 SVGAGI. The CDR3 runs 14 residues. The chain's CDR3 is CASSTRTVINEQFF. For the CDR3, the DNA is TGTGCCAGCAGCACCCGGACGGTGATCAATGAGCAGTTCTTC.

The V call is TRBV4-1, the J call TRBJ2-7; 7 bases line up with TRBD1. V shed 2 bases and J 5 bases; nucleotides not matched to a gene: 6. The CDR3 covers 14 residues. Germline values: CDR1 MGHRA, CDR2 YSYEKL. The CDR3, as DNA: TGCGCCAGCAGCCAACAGACAGGGCCCCACGAGCAGTACTTC. Amino acid sequence: CASSQQTGPHEQYF.

DNA for the CDR3: TGTGCCAGCAGCGTAGGGACTAGCGGGGGCACAGGGACCCAGTACTTC. Its protein is CASSVGTSGGTGTQYF. This sequence joins TRBV9 and TRBJ2-5, with 13 bases lining up with TRBD2. J was trimmed by 7 bases and V by 0 bases; bases with no gene match: 6. Germline assignment: CDR1 SGDLS and CDR2 YYNGEE. The CDR3 consists of 16 residues.

This chain uses TRBV6-1 with TRBJ2-1; D ambiguous. The CDR3 extends over 14 amino acids. The V end lost 1 base, the J end lost 0 bases, and 4 bases lay between the germline ends. Germline loops: CDR1 MNHNS, CDR2 SASEGT. The CDR3 reads CASSEGSSYNEQFF. CDR3 in DNA: TGTGCCAGCAGTGAAGGGAGCTCCTACAATGAGCAGTTCTTC.